This TCR beta chain was sequenced for a study of vaccination and CD4 T cells after COVID-19. The overall study: At day 14 and again at days 161 to 241 post-vaccination, three convalescent patients were sampled.

Time point in this sample: late sampling 161 to 241 days after vaccination in a few convalescent patients. Specified treatment: approximately nine-day PBMC culture with coronavirus spike peptide pools or control peptides (ViraFEST assay). Concerning this clonotype: The antigen remains undetermined.

Sequencing of cultured CD4+ T cell DNA used the Oncomine TCR Beta short-read assay. MiXCR was run by TCRdb on the PCR reads, yielding one entry per CDR3 protein. The sample has around 19,000 distinct CDR3 sequences; roughly 30% are singletons. The CDR3 totals 17 residues. The chain uses TRBV21-1 and TRBJ2-3. TRBV21-1 is recorded as a pseudogene. The sample here was CD4+ T cells from blood, cultured in vitro, taken about 7 months after SARS-CoV-2 vaccination. The receptor's source is a human donor who had recovered from COVID-19. CDR3 in amino acids: CASSKGAELSSTDTQYF. Written as DNA, the CDR3 is TGTGCCAGCAGCAAAGGGGCAGAACTTAGTAGCACAGATACGCAGTATTTT.